The T cell receptor (beta chain) described here comes from a study of monozygotic twins with inflammatory bowel disease. Whole-study findings and limits: Differing immunosuppressive treatments may have added variability to patient repertoires.

As for this clonotype: Its antigen is still unknown.

TCRdb re-called the 5' RACE reads, yielding one record per CDR3 amino acid sequence without DNA. With over 100,000 distinct CDR3 sequences in the sample, the ten largest clones hold around 12%. It was from whole blood, with no T cell sorting, that total RNA was isolated. This CDR3 is built from 12 residues. CDR1 is MNHEY and CDR2 is SVGEGT in the germline V gene. This chain uses TRBV6-2 or TRBV6-3 with TRBJ2-7; TCRdb designates TRBD1, a call that cannot be tested without DNA. This receptor was identified in a human donor with ulcerative colitis or Crohn's disease, or a healthy co-twin of an affected twin (not recorded which). Material for sequencing was blood. CDR3 residues: CATLGDSYEQYF.